A selection of T cell receptor beta chains follows, all from one sample in a study of cytomegalovirus exposure and HLA in healthy donors. Here immunoSEQ multiplex PCR was the method, and the copy in TCRdb shows in-frame clones only, minus some. The sample holds nearly 110,000 clones, 74% seen once. Sequencing was carried out using PBMCs. The receptors were sampled from a woman between 35 and 50 years old in good health and CMV-seropositive. CDR3s include the opening cysteine and the closing phenylalanine or tryptophan. Each record gives: D gene, V gene, J gene, CDR3 protein. D genes are given only for firm matches.

NA,TRBV19,TRBJ2-2,CASSAGDTASAGELFF
NA,TRBV7-9,TRBJ1-1,CASSLVRGDTEAFF
NA,TRBV30,TRBJ1-1,CAWRRGGNTEAFF
NA,TRBV2,TRBJ1-5,CASSEGRTSNQPQHF
NA,TRBV5-1,TRBJ2-7,CASSLGQGRRGHSYEQYF
NA,TRBV9,TRBJ2-1,CASSPQTVSGVHEQFF
NA,TRBV6-5,TRBJ2-5,CASRGTLGETQYF
NA,TRBV2,TRBJ1-2,CASSGFGPVGHYGYTF
TRBD1,TRBV25-1,TRBJ1-3,CVSVNRGLDTIYF
TRBD2,TRBV6-5,TRBJ2-3,CASCHLGGASDTQYF
TRBD1,TRBV5-1,NA,CASSTDRGYEQYF
TRBD1,TRBV27,TRBJ1-2,CASSPTGGVGYTF
TRBD1,TRBV27,TRBJ2-1,CASSSDRGPYNEQFF
NA,TRBV5-6,TRBJ1-6,CASTKSGNSPLHF
NA,TRBV7-9,TRBJ2-7,CASSSPASYEQYF
TRBD1,TRBV18,TRBJ2-1,CASSVGSGQGQFF
NA,TRBV5-4,TRBJ1-2,CASSLDKNYGYTF
TRBD1,TRBV25-1,TRBJ2-7,CASSDPQGAVYEQYF
TRBD1,TRBV6-1,TRBJ2-7,CASSGDREEQYF
TRBD1,TRBV5-6,TRBJ2-7,CASRLQGSPYEQYF
TRBD2,TRBV10-3,TRBJ2-1,CAITAGGNEQFF
NA,TRBV29-1,TRBJ1-2,CSALEGGYTF
NA,TRBV19,TRBJ2-2,CASRSEHGVTGELFF
NA,TRBV5-6,TRBJ1-6,CASSFLSRDTNSPLHF
TRBD1,TRBV5-1,TRBJ1-4,CASSEQGLATNEKLFF
NA,TRBV29-1,TRBJ2-7,CSVPQEGKDEQYF
NA,TRBV28,TRBJ1-6,CASKGRGWNSPLHF